This record covers a single TCR beta chain. A single count supports this clonotype. Its antigen has not been determined. No clone much larger than this one lies a single base away; base qualities are absent. A read on its own is weak evidence. The germline V gene gives CDR1 as SGDLS and CDR2 as YYNGEE. Measured from the cysteine to the phenylalanine, the CDR3 is 14 residues long. Just CDR3 DNA is preserved here, 42 bases in frame from base 1. V is clipped by 3 bases and J by 1 base, and the sequence between their germline boundaries is 10 bases long. Sequencing was carried out with an Illumina NovaSeq 6000. cDNA libraries for TCRalpha and TCRbeta were prepared by 5'RACE using constant-segment primers, with sample barcodes and unique molecular identifiers added. Trizol reagent was used to extract RNA from every sample. Library amplification was performed in two PCR steps, and a second sample barcode and Illumina TruSeq adapters were introduced in the second step. Sequencing of libraries was performed on an Illumina NovaSeq with 2 x 150 bp paired-end reads. Under the source paper's analysis protocol: With migec v1.2.7, reads were demultiplexed and then collapsed into UMI-guided consensus sequences. Using mixcr v2.1.11, the UMI consensuses were aligned to TRA and TRB V and J templates and assembled into clonotypes. A clonotype was counted as expanded or contracted only when both edgeR and NoisET called the clonotype significant, with the noise models trained on biological replicates. For edgeR calls, the cutoffs were a false discovery rate-adjusted p below 0.01 and a log2 fold-change threshold of 1. PCA with hierarchical clustering of max-normalized trajectories of the 1000 most abundant clonotypes was used as exploratory dynamics analysis. Each responding clone was given a CD4 or CD8 phenotype based on the CD4+ and CD8+ repertoires, which had been sequenced separately. TCRdb ran its own pipeline on the public reads, namely fastp trimming at Q25 and MiXCR clone calling, and kept in-frame beta chains. Records with the same CDR3 protein are collapsed into one entry carrying the most frequent genes and DNA. Here the V and J calls rest on TCRdb's processing, not on the authors' analysis. The sample data list roughly 280,000 distinct CDR3 sequences, and about 17% of these were observed just once. The ten largest clones add up to roughly a fifth of the sample.

These data come from a study of T-cell memory formation after mild COVID-19 (dated by TCRdb to the early 2020s). As for the study more broadly: TCR sequence clusters from the two donors were found to be largely donor specific. T-cell clones expanding and contracting after mild COVID-19 in a couple of donors were tracked by longitudinal TCRalpha and TCRbeta repertoire sequencing. The cohort was made up of two young adult volunteers, one female and one male, who were previously healthy. The research as a whole found: Contracting CD4+ clones were found mainly in CM and EM memory subsets, while CD8+ clones were enriched in EMRA. SARS-CoV-2 specificity was not confirmed for the second-wave clones peaking on day 37. The study covered only a couple of mild cases, and larger cohorts including severe cases with pre-infection samples were considered necessary. Balanced CD4/CD8 phenotypes were observed for clones contracting from day 15 to 85, whereas a bias towards CD4+ was observed for a second wave of clones expanding from day 15 to 37. The detection of some responding clones in pre-infection memory suggests that pre-existing cross-reactive memory T cells joined the SARS-CoV-2 response.

Ficoll-Paque density gradient centrifugation was the method used to isolate PBMCs. Sequencing used PBMCs or a T cell subset sorted from them (not recorded which). This TCR came from a man in his late teens or twenties who had mild COVID-19 (a few samples of this study predate the infection). The sample titles of this study are shuffled in the database, so cell type and time point are left out; the donor was told from shared clones. The chain links TRBV9 with TRBJ2-5; the D gene cannot be resolved reliably. The nucleotides are TGTGCCAGCAGCGCCACCTGGTTCCAAGAGACCCAGTACTTC. The encoded protein is CASSATWFQETQYF.